These 24 T cell receptor beta chains were sequenced from one sample in a study of blood T cell repertoires in COVID-19. Repertoires were generated with immunoSEQ multiplex PCR, while TCRdb's copy carries only in-frame clones and drops some. The sample lists about 380,000 clones, approximately 88% seen once, with 0.95% to 1.5% in the top ten. Material for sequencing was peripheral blood. These receptors originate from a man aged 35 to 55 with acute or convalescent COVID-19.

CDR3 sequence: CASSLSRDYYNEQFF. DNA of the CDR3: TGTGCCAGCAGTTTGTCGAGGGACTACTACAATGAGCAGTTCTTC. The chain uses TRBV27 and TRBJ2-1; 7 bases line up with TRBD2. The CDR3 is 15 amino acids. The junction had 5 bases not matched to a gene; V was cut back by 3 bases and J by 3 bases. Per the germline V gene, CDR1 is MNHEY and CDR2 is SMNVEV (reference sequence).

The chain combines TRBV6-5 with TRBJ1-2; D is perhaps TRBD1 (6 bases). V was clipped by 6 bases and J by 3 bases, with 11 bases between them. The CDR3 contains 13 residues. CDR1 MNHEY and CDR2 SVGAGI come from the germline V gene. CDR3 sequence: CASRGPGDYGYTF. In DNA, the CDR3 is TGTGCCAGCAGGGGGCCAGGGGACTATGGCTACACCTTC.

This chain joins TRBV9 and TRBJ1-1; TRBD1 might be the D (5 bases). Trimming cost V 0 bases and J 1 base, with 10 bases left between them. The germline V gene encodes CDR1 SGDLS and CDR2 YYNGEE. The CDR3 contains 15 residues. CDR3 bases: TGTGCCAGCAGCGTAGTTGGGCAGGGGAACACTGAAGCTTTCTTT. Protein sequence: CASSVVGQGNTEAFF. Drawing the rest from reference TRBV9 and TRBJ1-1, the complete variable domain is DSGVTQTPKHLITATGQRVTLRCSPRSGDLSVYWYQQSLDQGLQFLIQYYNGEERAKGNILERFSAQQFPDLHSELNLSSLELGDSALYFCASSVVGQGNTEAFFGQGTRLTVV.

The sample holds a few counts of this clone. The J gene is TRBJ1-5, the V gene TRBV7-2; D remains unclear. The V end was cut by 1 base, the J end by 9 bases, with 13 bases between. The CDR3 runs 14 residues. Germline-derived CDR1 and CDR2 are SGHTA and FQGNSA. CDR3 nucleotide sequence: TGTGCCAGCAGCTTAGGTCAGGAGGATAGGCCCCAGCATTTT. It yields the protein CASSLGQEDRPQHF.

This rearrangement joins TRBV6-5 to TRBJ2-5, with TRBD1 identical over 7 bases. Germline CDR1 reads MNHEY; CDR2 reads SVGAGI. V shed 6 bases, J shed 6 bases, and the junction held 10 bases outside the gene matches. This CDR3 is built from 14 residues. The CDR3 here is CASSPRRTGKTQYF. CDR3 in DNA: TGTGCCAGCAGCCCCCGGAGGACAGGAAAGACCCAGTACTTC.

The J gene is TRBJ2-7, the V gene TRBV28; 12 nucleotides align to TRBD2. The germline V gene has CDR1 MDHEN and CDR2 SYDVKM. V lost 6 bases and J lost 7; bases outside the gene matches: 7. The CDR3 is 14 amino acids. The CDR3, as DNA: TGTGCCAGCAGAAAAACTAGCGGGAGGAGGGAGCAGTACTTC. This codes for CASRKTSGRREQYF.

This chain joins TRBV5-1 and TRBJ2-2; 13 bases are a match to TRBD2. Unmatched junction bases numbered 7, after V lost 4 bases and J lost 7 bases. The CDR3 is 16 residues long. Looked up from germline, CDR1 is SGHRS and CDR2 is YFSETQ. The CDR3 sequence is CASSTLAGGPVGELFF. Here the CDR3 DNA reads TGCGCCAGCAGCACACTAGCGGGAGGGCCAGTCGGGGAGCTGTTTTTT.

V and J are TRBV30 and TRBJ2-7, with 8 positions matching TRBD2. Germline loops: CDR1 GTSNPN, CDR2 SVGIG (reference sequence). Trimming cost V 0 bases and J 4 bases; bases outside gene matches: 8. CDR3 length: 15 amino acids. The CDR3 nucleotides read TGTGCCTGGAGTGTAGGGCGCGGGAGGTTGTACGAGCAGTACTTC. This encodes CAWSVGRGRLYEQYF.

The CDR3 region is CASSPGVVSPLHF. As DNA, the CDR3 is TGTGCCAGCAGCCCCGGAGTCGTTTCACCCCTCCACTTT. The chain uses TRBV7-3 and TRBJ1-6; D not resolved. Germline lookup yields CDR1 SGHTA and CDR2 FQGTGA. The V end was cut by 5 bases, the J end by 9 bases, with 11 bases between. This CDR3 spans 13 amino acids.

This chain connects TRBV11-1 to TRBJ2-2; 7 bases map to TRBD1. V was pared by 4 bases and J by 7 bases, with 12 bases of the junction left unmatched. Germline CDR1 reads SGHAT; CDR2 reads FQDESV (reference sequence). The CDR3 contains 16 residues. Here the CDR3 reads CASSYNKDRTGGELFF. The CDR3, as DNA: TGTGCCAGCAGCTATAATAAGGACAGGACCGGCGGGGAGCTGTTTTTT.

The V gene is TRBV30, the J gene TRBJ2-1; D is unclear. Looked up from germline, CDR1 is GTSNPN and CDR2 is SVGIG (reference sequence). The V end was cut by 0 bases, the J end by 0 bases, with 9 bases between. CDR3 size: 15 residues. The CDR3 loop reads CAWSVRSNSYNEQFF. In DNA form, the CDR3 reads TGTGCCTGGAGTGTGAGGAGCAACTCCTACAATGAGCAGTTCTTC.

The chain links TRBV7-8 to TRBJ2-2, with 9 bases that match TRBD2. CDR3 length equals 15 residues. Germline-derived CDR1 and CDR2 are SGHVS and FQNEAQ. Trimming cost V 5 bases and J 9 bases; bases outside gene matches: 10. The CDR3 sequence is CASSPSRGGPWELFF. In DNA, the CDR3 is TGTGCCAGCAGCCCCTCGCGGGGGGGGCCTTGGGAGCTGTTTTTT.

To note about this clone: Distinct nucleotide sequences in the sample also encode this CDR3. CDR3 in DNA: TGCGCCAGCAGCCAAGATACCAGGGCCTACGAGCAGTACTTC. Translated: CASSQDTRAYEQYF. The V gene is TRBV4-1, the J gene TRBJ2-7; the D gene is possibly TRBD1 (5 bases). The CDR3 consists of 14 residues. V gave up 0 bases and J gave up 2 bases, with 8 bases separating them. Germline-derived CDR1 and CDR2 are MGHRA and YSYEKL.

V and J are TRBV7-9 and TRBJ2-3; D gene unclear. Trimming took 3 bases from V and 1 from J, leaving 5 bases between them. Germline assignment: CDR1 SEHNR and CDR2 FQNEAQ (reference sequence). The CDR3 has 13 amino acids. The CDR3 DNA reads as TGTGCCAGCAGCTTCGTCGGCACAGATACGCAGTATTTT. This gives the protein CASSFVGTDTQYF.

The rearrangement links TRBV3-1 (or the pseudogene TRBV3-2) to TRBJ2-5; TRBD2 is a possible D gene (7 bases). The V end lost 4 bases, the J end lost 5 bases, and 14 bases lay between the germline ends. Per germline, CDR1 LGHDT and CDR2 YNNKEL (reference sequence). This CDR3 has 14 amino acids. CDR3 sequence: CASSRGGGLETQYF. As DNA, the CDR3 is TGTGCCAGCAGCCGAGGGGGGGGCCTTGAGACCCAGTACTTC.

This clone appeared a few times. V usage is TRBV2 and J usage is TRBJ2-1, with 10 bases aligning to TRBD1. The CDR3 extends over 13 amino acids. J lost 8 bases, V lost 7 bases, and 5 bases had no gene match. Germline CDR1 is SNHLY and CDR2 is FYNNEI. The CDR3 DNA reads TGTGCCAGCAATTCCGGACAGGGGGATGAGCAGTTCTTC. Residues: CASNSGQGDEQFF. The full variable domain, completed using reference TRBV2 and TRBJ2-1, is EPEVTQTPSHQVTQMGQEVILRCVPISNHLYFYWYRQILGQKVEFLVSFYNNEISEKSEIFDDQFSVERPDGSNFTLKIRSTKLEDSAMYFCASNSGQGDEQFFGPGTRLTVL.

The V gene is TRBV19, the J gene TRBJ2-2; 9 positions agree with TRBD1. V was pared by 7 bases and J by 4 bases, with 10 bases of the junction left unmatched. CDR3 length equals 16 residues. CDR1 and CDR2 (germline): LNHDA, SQIVND (reference sequence). The CDR3 here is CASTGRGTGSTGELFF. CDR3 nucleotides: TGTGCCAGTACCGGACGAGGGACAGGGAGCACCGGGGAGCTGTTTTTT.

This rearrangement joins TRBV11-2 to TRBJ2-7; 10 bases agree with TRBD2. Losses at the gene ends were 6 bases for V and 3 bases for J; bases not matched to a gene: 8. The CDR3 extends over 15 amino acids. Germline CDR1 is SGHAT and CDR2 is FQNNGV. CDR3 sequence: CASRALAGDLYEQYF. Here the CDR3 DNA reads TGTGCCAGCAGGGCGCTAGCGGGAGATCTCTACGAGCAGTACTTC.

This clone came up once. The chain recombines TRBV30 with TRBJ1-3; D may be TRBD1 (5 bases). CDR1 is GTSNPN and CDR2 is SVGIG in the germline V gene (reference sequence). Trimming shortened V by 3 bases and J by 0 bases, and 12 bases separated the two germline ends. There are 15 residues in the CDR3. CDR3 loop: CAWSETANSGNTIYF. DNA for the CDR3: TGTGCCTGGAGCGAGACAGCCAACTCTGGAAACACCATATATTTT.

This rearrangement joins TRBV6-6 to TRBJ2-6, with 10 bases that match TRBD1. Trimming at V came to 5 bases and at J to 3 bases, leaving 7 bases not matched to a gene. Germline-derived CDR1 and CDR2 are MNHNY and SVGAGI (reference sequence). The CDR3 has 17 amino acids. The CDR3 region is CASSRDRGGVGANVLTF. The DNA for the CDR3 is TGTGCCAGCAGTCGGGACAGGGGTGGAGTTGGGGCCAACGTCCTGACTTTC.

CDR3 loop: CASSQTGVRSPLHF. The CDR3 DNA sequence: TGTGCCAGCAGCCAGACAGGGGTAAGGTCACCCCTCCACTTT. The chain combines TRBV4-2 with TRBJ1-6; 8 bases map to TRBD1. CDR1 and CDR2 (germline): LGHNA, YNFKEQ. V trimming: 3 bases; J trimming: 10 bases; junction bases outside the gene matches: 5. This CDR3 comprises 14 residues.

V usage is TRBV28 and J usage is TRBJ2-3; tentative D call: TRBD2 (6 bases). This CDR3 has 16 amino acids. V lost 4 bases to trimming and J lost 4 bases, with 18 bases between them. CDR1 is MDHEN, CDR2 SYDVKM, per germline. The CDR3 reads CASSSETSREADTQYF. CDR3 in DNA: TGTGCCAGCAGTTCCGAGACTAGTCGGGAAGCAGATACGCAGTATTTT.

This chain links TRBV20-1 with TRBJ2-7; tentative D call: TRBD1 (5 bases). V was clipped by 3 bases and J by 8 bases, with 11 bases between them. Germline assignment: CDR1 DFQATT and CDR2 SNEGSKA (reference sequence). This CDR3 comprises 11 residues. This chain's CDR3 is CSARPGNKQYF. CDR3 DNA sequence: TGCAGTGCTAGGCCAGGGAATAAGCAGTACTTC.

There are a few counts of this clone. Other DNA sequences in this sample translate to the same CDR3. The chain carries TRBV9 and TRBJ1-2, with D perhaps TRBD1 (5 bases). Trimming stripped 2 bases from V and 2 bases from J, with 7 bases between. CDR1 and CDR2 from the germline V gene are SGDLS and YYNGEE. The length of the CDR3 is 13 residues. The CDR3 spells CASSVGGNYGYTF. The CDR3, as DNA: TGTGCCAGCAGCGTTGGGGGGAACTATGGCTACACCTTC.